This T cell receptor (beta chain) appears in the sequencing data of a study of tumor-infiltrating lymphocytes in primary liver carcinoma (dated by TCRdb to between 2016 and 2019). About the full investigation: Of the five patients, three men and two women aged 30 to 69 years, four had hepatocellular carcinoma and one had combined HCC and intrahepatic cholangiocarcinoma. A total of about 35 specimens from 5 patients went through TCRbeta repertoire sequencing, namely 25 tumor regions, 5 adjacent noncancerous liver tissues and 5 peripheral blood samples. Repertoires from technical replicates were highly reproducible, with mean shared-clone rates approximately 0.88 and correlation coefficients above 0.95. The study combined TCRbeta repertoire sequencing, expression microarrays and whole-exome sequencing across five regions of each liver tumor, with adjacent normal tissue and blood. Each sample produced about 3.65 to 8 million productive TCRbeta reads, and read depth showed no significant difference between tissue types. The tumors of the five patients were staged as T1-T3 N0M0, with maximum diameters ranging from roughly 4.2 to 10 cm. Agilent mRNA microarray profiling was performed on the 25 tumor region samples to relate TCRbeta repertoire diversity to the local molecular phenotype. The study at large found these results: With just a handful of patients in the study, the authors point out that the findings should be validated in a larger study. Since the samples were bulk and unsorted, there was no way to compare CD4+ and CD8+ T cell repertoires. Because only the TCR beta chain was sequenced and unpaired alpha chains were not captured, true repertoire diversity is likely underestimated. A significantly larger repertoire fraction was made up by the top 250 clones in tumors than in blood (p = 0.039). Repertoire overlap was higher between tumor regions (mean about 36%) than tumor-adjacent (around 17%) or tumor-blood (approximately 14%) pairs, consistent with antigen-driven expansion. Only roughly 7-24% of top clones appeared in all five regions of a tumor, which suggests that tumor-infiltrating T cells are spatially heterogeneous.

A constant-region primer and ProtoScript II reverse transcriptase were used to reverse-transcribe TCRbeta-specific cDNA from around 530 ng total RNA. The TCRbeta libraries were prepared through three rounds of nested multiplex PCR following a slightly modified ARM-PCR procedure. The first two PCR rounds used multiplex TRBV1-TRBV30 forward primers with a Cbeta reverse primer, each for roughly 10 cycles. Sample barcodes and Illumina adapters were added in a final 25-cycle PCR using Deep VentR polymerase. Before sequencing, amplicons between 200 and 500 bp were purified from gel using a QIAquick gel extraction kit. An Illumina HiSeq 2500 was used to sequence the TCRbeta amplicons with 250-bp paired-end reads. Processing in the source paper ran as follows. To recover full CDR3 sequences, reads were quality-trimmed using Trimmomatic v0.33 and paired reads were then merged using FLASH v1.2.11. V, D and J germline segments were assigned to the rearranged TCRbeta sequences by MiGEC v1.2.1b. Clonotype statistics and Shannon-Wiener diversity indices were computed with VDJtools v1.0.0. Except for diversity analysis, only each sample's 250 most abundant clonotypes were used in subsequent analyses to reduce sampling bias. The raw public reads went through TCRdb reprocessing: fastp at Q25, MiXCR clone calling, in-frame beta chains kept. Merged by CDR3 protein, the rows form single entries marked with the most common genes and DNA. The V and J calls were determined by TCRdb, not by the authors. This sample gives about 120,000 distinct CDR3 sequences in total; approximately 70% of them show up just once. Jointly, the top ten make up 7% to 10% of the sample.

Without any cell sorting, total RNA and DNA were extracted together from around 18-30 mg of bulk tissue using the AllPrep DNA/RNA mini kit. Surgical resection was performed in China between late 2015 and early 2016 on a few patients with histopathologically diagnosed primary liver carcinoma. Patients had chronic HBV infection and were treatment-naive at sampling. Five spatially separated regions were sampled per tumor: superior, inferior, left-lateral and right-lateral poles, plus the tumor centre. More than 80% viable tumor cells were found by histology in every tumor sample. Each fresh piece of tumor and adjacent tissue was cut in two, with one half stored in RNAlater at -80 degrees C and the other half sent for histology. V and J lose 3 bases and 2 bases, and a span of 10 bases separates them. The CDR3 measures 14 amino acids from cysteine to phenylalanine. The only DNA kept is the CDR3, 42 bases in frame from the first base. Reading the germline V gene gives CDR1 SGHDT and CDR2 YYEEEE.

In regard to this clonotype: The antigen this receptor binds is unknown. The sample holds no much larger clone one base away, and base qualities are not on file.

The sequence links TRBV5-6 to TRBJ2-3; D gene: possibly TRBD2, on 6 matching bases. The sequence came from a woman aged 55-69 years with primary liver carcinoma and hepatitis B virus infection. The specimen sequenced was liver tumor tissue from sampling region 1. Explained via the paper, the cell subset or site label denotes: tumor region T1, superior pole. The DNA reads as follows: TGTGCCAGCAGCTCACTAGCTCCCACAGATACGCAGTATTTT. It specifies CASSSLAPTDTQYF.